This TCR beta chain was found in a study of T cells in narcolepsy. Background on the study: Patients with NT1 or NT2 and healthy control donors were enrolled.

Profiling relied on immunoSEQ multiplex PCR, and the TCRdb table lists in-frame clones only, not all of them. The table has approximately 23,000 clones, 85% seen once; the top ten hold 9.5% to 13%. For this clone: The antigen is not known.

Study findings and constraints: Healthy controls reportedly lacked the autoreactive clonotypes serially found in patients' blood.

The sequenced sample consisted of memory (CD45RA-) CD4+ T cells from blood. The source is a human donor in good health.

The CDR3 DNA sequence: TGCAGCGTTGAGACTAGGGGGCTAGGTGAGCAGTTCTTC. Protein product: CSVETRGLGEQFF. This sequence joins TRBV29-1 and TRBJ2-1; maybe TRBD1 (7 bases). Trimming took off 3 bases at V and 9 bases at J, with 15 bases between the two ends. CDR1 is SQVTM, CDR2 ANQGSEA, per germline. The CDR3 length is 13 residues.